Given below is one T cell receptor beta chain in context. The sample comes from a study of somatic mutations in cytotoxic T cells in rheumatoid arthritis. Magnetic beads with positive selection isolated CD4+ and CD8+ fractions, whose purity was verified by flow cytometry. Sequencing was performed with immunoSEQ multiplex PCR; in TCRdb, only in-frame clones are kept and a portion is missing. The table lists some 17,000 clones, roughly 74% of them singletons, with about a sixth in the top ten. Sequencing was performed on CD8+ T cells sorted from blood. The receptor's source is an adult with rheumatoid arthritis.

The CDR3 region is CASGVVYEQYF. The CDR3 nucleotides are TGTGCCAGCGGCGTCGTTTACGAGCAGTACTTC. V is TRBV6-6 and J is TRBJ2-7; D gene uncertain. The CDR3 spans 11 residues. In germline, CDR1 is MNHNY, CDR2 SVGAGI (reference sequence). Trimming took 8 bases from V and 4 from J, leaving 9 bases between them.